Shown below are 11 T cell receptor beta chains from a single sample sequenced in a study of T cell responses to AZD1222 COVID-19 vaccine. Clones were read by immunoSEQ multiplex PCR, and TCRdb kept only the in-frame ones, dropping some. The table lists over 85,000 clones, roughly 90% of them singletons. Material: peripheral blood, obtained 28 days after the second AZD1222 dose. These receptors came from an adult who received the AZD1222 COVID-19 vaccine.

The CDR3 DNA reads as TGTGCCAGCAGCTTAGGGGGCCGGGGGGACACTGAAGCTTTCTTT. This translates into CASSLGGRGDTEAFF. This sequence joins TRBV7-9 and TRBJ1-1, with D possibly matching TRBD1 (5 bases). The V end was cut by 1 base, the J end by 3 bases, with 12 bases between. Germline V lookup: CDR1 SEHNR, CDR2 FQNEAQ (reference sequence). This CDR3 has 15 residues.

The chain links TRBV10-3 to TRBJ1-1, with 8 bases aligning to TRBD1. This CDR3 has 16 amino acids. With V trimmed by 6 bases and J by 0 bases, 9 bases remained unmatched. The germline V gene has CDR1 ENHRY and CDR2 SYGVKD. The CDR3 protein is CAIRDSRGPMNTEAFF. In nucleotides, the CDR3 is TGTGCCATCAGGGACTCCAGGGGGCCCATGAACACTGAAGCTTTCTTT.

V usage is TRBV18 and J usage is TRBJ1-3; 7 positions match TRBD1. Per germline, CDR1 KGHSH and CDR2 LQKENI. This CDR3 is 17 amino acids long. V was clipped by 3 bases and J by 0 bases; unmatched bases: 8. Here the CDR3 reads CASSPLPTGPSGNTIYF. CDR3 nucleotides: TGTGCCAGCTCACCCCTCCCGACAGGGCCCTCTGGAAACACCATATATTTT.

The CDR3 loop reads CASSSGGQPQHF. CDR3 sequence (DNA): TGTGCCAGCAGCTCCGGGGGACAGCCCCAGCATTTT. The chain is built from TRBV11-3 and TRBJ1-5, with D perhaps TRBD1 (5 bases). Germline V gene sequence: CDR1 SGHNT, CDR2 YENEEA. CDR3 length equals 12 residues. V was cut by 4 bases and J by 7 bases, with 8 bases left in between.

The chain carries TRBV23-1 and TRBJ2-7; 7 bases map to TRBD1. TRBV23-1 is classed as an ORF, of uncertain function. There are 16 residues in the CDR3. Trimming at V came to 4 bases and at J to 4 bases, leaving 13 bases not matched to a gene. Here the CDR3 DNA reads TGCGCCAGCAGTCTATTACCGGGACAGTCGTTTTACGAGCAGTACTTC. Its translation: CASSLLPGQSFYEQYF.

The chain couples TRBV12-3 or TRBV12-4 to TRBJ2-7, with no clear D. The CDR3 length is 12 residues. The V and J ends lost 4 bases and 2 bases respectively, with 6 bases between them. The CDR3 region is CASSSEPYEQYF. CDR3 sequence (DNA): TGTGCCAGCAGTTCGGAGCCCTACGAGCAGTACTTC.

The count of this clone is one. CDR3 protein: CASSSQQGDTQYF. The DNA of the CDR3 is TGTGCCAGCAGTTCCCAACAGGGAGATACGCAGTATTTT. This chain joins TRBV12-3 or TRBV12-4 and TRBJ2-3; D perhaps matches TRBD1 (6 bases). V was pared by 4 bases and J by 5 bases, with 10 bases between. The CDR3 totals 13 residues.

The chain employs TRBV7-9 and TRBJ1-2; D remains unclear. This CDR3 has 15 residues. The V end was cut by 1 base, the J end by 4 bases, with 13 bases between. Per germline, CDR1 SEHNR and CDR2 FQNEAQ (reference sequence). The CDR3 region has the DNA TGTGCCAGCAGCTTAGGCGCGGCAGGAGCCTATGGCTACACCTTC. It specifies CASSLGAAGAYGYTF.

A single count supports this clone. J is TRBJ1-3 and V is TRBV2; D not resolved. Between the trimmed V and J ends, which lost 6 bases and 6 bases, there was a span of 12 bases. CDR1 SNHLY and CDR2 FYNNEI come from the germline V gene. The length of the CDR3 is 13 residues. In DNA, the CDR3 is TGTGCCAGCAGACGGTCTTTCCTAAACACCATATATTTT. It specifies CASRRSFLNTIYF.

The chain combines TRBV5-4 with TRBJ2-7, with D possibly matching TRBD2 (6 bases). Germline CDR1 and CDR2: SGHNT and YYREEE (reference sequence). The CDR3 runs 14 residues. V was trimmed by 1 base and J by 3 bases, leaving 11 bases between them. The CDR3 DNA is TGTGCCAGCAGCTTGCTCGGGGGAGACTACGAGCAGTACTTC. It specifies CASSLLGGDYEQYF.

J is TRBJ2-1 and V is TRBV19, with D possibly called TRBD1 or TRBD2 (5 bases each). This CDR3 region has 15 residues. Germline V gives CDR1 LNHDA, CDR2 SQIVND (reference sequence). The germline V and J ends were trimmed by 5 bases and 5 bases, with 16 bases remaining between them. Here the CDR3 reads CASSSLLVGDNEQFF. The CDR3 coding sequence is TGTGCCAGTAGTTCCCTTTTAGTGGGGGACAATGAGCAGTTCTTC.